Below are 16 T cell receptor beta chains sequenced from a single sample in a study of identical twins. TCRdb reprocessed the 5' RACE reads with MiXCR, giving one entry per CDR3 protein. The sample holds 1.5 million to 2 million distinct CDR3 sequences, more than 30% seen once. Material: cord blood. All receptors come from a newborn girl in good health.

The V and J genes are TRBV20-1 and TRBJ1-4; D is undetermined. CDR3 length equals 13 residues. Trimming shortened V by 5 bases and J by 8 bases, and 15 bases separated the two germline ends. Germline loops: CDR1 DFQATT, CDR2 SNEGSKA (reference sequence). The CDR3 nucleotides read TGCAGTGCTCCCAGAGAGACTCAAGAAAAACTGTTTTTT. Amino acids: CSAPRETQEKLFF.

This clonotype was seen a few times. The rearrangement links TRBV27 to TRBJ2-2; D remains ambiguous. The germline gives CDR1 MNHEY, CDR2 SMNVEV (reference sequence). V was shortened by 5 bases and J by 2 bases, with 6 bases between the two germline ends. CDR3 length: 13 amino acids. The CDR3 loop is CASSHPNTGELFF. The DNA of the CDR3 is TGTGCCAGCAGTCATCCTAACACCGGGGAGCTGTTTTTT.

This clonotype has just a few counts. The rearrangement joins TRBV9 to TRBJ2-3; 9 nucleotides line up with TRBD2. Per germline, CDR1 SGDLS and CDR2 YYNGEE. V shed 0 bases, J shed 1 base, and the junction held 3 bases outside the gene matches. CDR3 length equals 16 residues. The CDR3 coding sequence is TGTGCCAGCAGCGTAGTGGGGACTAGCCGCACAGATACGCAGTATTTT. It yields the protein CASSVVGTSRTDTQYF.

This clonotype was recorded a few times. This chain links TRBV28 with TRBJ2-7; weak D call: TRBD1 (7 bases). The CDR3 loop spans 15 amino acids. Germline values: CDR1 MDHEN, CDR2 SYDVKM. V lost 7 bases and J 5 bases, leaving 21 bases between the germline ends. DNA of the CDR3: TGTGCCAGCACCCCCCCAGGGGGGTATTGGCACGAGCAGTACTTC. Amino acid sequence: CASTPPGGYWHEQYF.

This clonotype was seen a single time. The chain couples TRBV10-3 to TRBJ1-6; 8 nucleotides line up with TRBD1. Germline values: CDR1 ENHRY, CDR2 SYGVKD. CDR3 size: 17 residues. V trimming: 2 bases; J trimming: 6 bases; junction bases outside the gene matches: 9. CDR3 loop: CAISEGQGLLSNSPLHF. For the CDR3, the DNA is TGTGCCATCAGTGAGGGACAGGGCTTACTGAGTAATTCACCCCTCCACTTT.

The J gene is TRBJ2-3, the V gene TRBV6-1; D unclear. The CDR3 loop spans 13 amino acids. CDR1 and CDR2 (germline): MNHNS, SASEGT. Between the trimmed V and J ends, which lost 3 bases and 4 bases, there was a span of 8 bases. The CDR3 here is CASSEGPPDTQYF. CDR3 DNA: TGTGCCAGCAGTGAGGGTCCTCCAGATACGCAGTATTTT.

V is TRBV7-2 and J is TRBJ2-1; the match to TRBD2 covers 13 bases. The V gene end was trimmed by 5 bases and the J gene end by 3 bases; junction bases not matched to a gene: 4. The CDR3 sequence is 16 residues long. From germline, CDR1 is SGHTA and CDR2 FQGNSA. The CDR3 bases are TGTGCCAGCAGCCGGACTAGCGGGAGATACTACAATGAGCAGTTCTTC. It is translated as CASSRTSGRYYNEQFF.

This clonotype was found a few times. The junction departs from the called germline gene at one end, perhaps through a read error. The V call is TRBV9, the J call TRBJ1-6; 7 bases agree with TRBD1. Germline CDR1 SGDLS, CDR2 YYNGEE. The CDR3 covers 14 residues. The CDR3 DNA reads as TGTGCCAGCAGCGTATCAGGGGGTGGTTCACCCCCCCACTTT. Its protein is CASSVSGGGSPPHF.

The chain has TRBV14 and TRBJ1-1, with 7 bases fitting TRBD1. This CDR3 spans 18 amino acids. Trimming at V came to 4 bases and at J to 1 base, leaving 15 bases not matched to a gene. Per germline, CDR1 SGHDN and CDR2 FVKESK. The DNA for the CDR3 is TGTGCCAGCAGCCTATCGGGACAGCACTTCGACCCGAACACTGAAGCTTTCTTT. Its protein product is CASSLSGQHFDPNTEAFF.

J is TRBJ1-4 and V is TRBV25-1; D unresolved. Trimming shortened V by 0 bases and J by 5 bases, and 10 bases separated the two germline ends. This CDR3 contains 15 residues. The V gene's germline CDR1 is MGHDK and CDR2 SYGVNS. CDR3 sequence: CASSEYGVLNEKLFF. Written as DNA, the CDR3 is TGTGCCAGCAGTGAATACGGAGTCCTCAATGAAAAACTGTTTTTT.

This chain uses TRBV10-3 with TRBJ1-3; D is uncertain. Germline loops: CDR1 ENHRY, CDR2 SYGVKD. The CDR3 runs 16 residues. The V and J ends lost 2 bases and 0 bases respectively, with 11 bases between them. In DNA form, the CDR3 reads TGTGCCATCAGTGAGCAGGTCCTTGTCTCTGGAAACACCATATATTTT. Residues: CAISEQVLVSGNTIYF.

There are a few counts of this clonotype. This rearrangement joins TRBV6-2 or TRBV6-3 to TRBJ2-1; maybe TRBD2 (6 bases). The CDR3 contains 15 residues. In germline, CDR1 is MNHEY, CDR2 SVGEGT. V lost 8 bases, J lost 0 bases, and 14 bases lay in between. Here the CDR3 reads CASSGASASYNEQFF. CDR3 DNA: TGTGCCAGCTCGGGAGCTAGCGCCTCCTACAATGAGCAGTTCTTC.

This chain uses TRBV4-1 with TRBJ2-1, with a weak D call TRBD2 (6 bases). The CDR3 totals 17 residues. The germline gives CDR1 MGHRA, CDR2 YSYEKL. The V and J ends lost 1 base and 3 bases respectively, with 16 bases between them. The CDR3 region has the DNA TGCGCCAGCAGCCAAGGGGGTACTAGCCAACGCTACAATGAGCAGTTCTTC. Its translation is CASSQGGTSQRYNEQFF.

The table lists this clonotype with a few counts. This CDR3 reads CASSYSLAGATGELFF. The CDR3 region has the DNA TGTGCCAGCAGTTACTCGTTAGCGGGGGCTACCGGGGAGCTGTTTTTT. The chain joins TRBV6-5 to TRBJ2-2; TRBD2 matches 9 bases. V was clipped by 0 bases and J by 5 bases; unmatched bases: 4. This CDR3 is built from 16 residues. Germline V gene lookup returns CDR1 MNHEY and CDR2 SVGAGI.

On this clonotype: One junction end does not reproduce the germline sequence, and a read error may be involved. This chain links TRBV5-1 with TRBJ2-7, with 11 bases that match TRBD2. The CDR3 runs to 18 residues. Germline V gene sequence: CDR1 SGHRS, CDR2 YFSETQ. The CDR3 here is CVSSLGLAVMTLNNEQYF. The CDR3 DNA is TGCGTCAGCAGCTTGGGACTAGCGGTCATGACCCTGAACAATGAGCAGTACTTC.

The chain employs TRBV20-1 and TRBJ2-7, with D uncertain. This CDR3 has 14 amino acids. Germline V lookup: CDR1 DFQATT, CDR2 SNEGSKA (reference sequence). Trimming took 0 bases from V and 5 from J, leaving 14 bases between them. The DNA of the CDR3 is TGCAGTGCTAGAGATAGGCGCCGGTCCGACGAGCAGTACTTC. Its translation is CSARDRRRSDEQYF.